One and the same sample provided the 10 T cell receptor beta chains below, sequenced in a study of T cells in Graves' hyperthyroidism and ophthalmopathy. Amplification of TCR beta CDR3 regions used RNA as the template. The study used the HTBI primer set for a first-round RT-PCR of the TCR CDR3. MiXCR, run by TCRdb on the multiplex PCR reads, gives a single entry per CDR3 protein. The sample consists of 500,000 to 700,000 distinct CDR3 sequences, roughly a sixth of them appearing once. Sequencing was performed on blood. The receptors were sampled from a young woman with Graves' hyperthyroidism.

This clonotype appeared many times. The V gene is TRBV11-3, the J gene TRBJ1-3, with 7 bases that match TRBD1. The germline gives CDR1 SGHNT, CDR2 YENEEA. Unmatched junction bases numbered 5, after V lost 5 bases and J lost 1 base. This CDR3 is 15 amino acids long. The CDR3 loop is CASSPNRGSGNTIYF. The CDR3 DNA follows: TGTGCCAGCAGCCCTAACAGGGGTTCTGGAAACACCATATATTTT.

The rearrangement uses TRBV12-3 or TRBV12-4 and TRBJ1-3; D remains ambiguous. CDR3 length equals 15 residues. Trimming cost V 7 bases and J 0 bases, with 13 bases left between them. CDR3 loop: CASTRGRSSGNTIYF. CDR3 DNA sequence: TGTGCCAGCACTCGTGGACGGAGCTCTGGAAACACCATATATTTT.

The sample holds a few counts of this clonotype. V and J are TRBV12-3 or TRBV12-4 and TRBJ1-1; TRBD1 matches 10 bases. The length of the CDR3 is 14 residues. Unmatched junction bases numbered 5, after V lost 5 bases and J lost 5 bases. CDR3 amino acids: CASSLGQGTTEAFF. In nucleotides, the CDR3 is TGTGCCAGCAGTCTGGGACAGGGGACTACTGAAGCTTTCTTT.

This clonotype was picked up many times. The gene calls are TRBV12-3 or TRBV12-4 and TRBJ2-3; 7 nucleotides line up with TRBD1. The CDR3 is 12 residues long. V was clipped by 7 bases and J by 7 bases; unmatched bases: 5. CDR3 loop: CASMTGMNTQYF. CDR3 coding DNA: TGTGCCAGCATGACAGGGATGAATACGCAGTATTTT.

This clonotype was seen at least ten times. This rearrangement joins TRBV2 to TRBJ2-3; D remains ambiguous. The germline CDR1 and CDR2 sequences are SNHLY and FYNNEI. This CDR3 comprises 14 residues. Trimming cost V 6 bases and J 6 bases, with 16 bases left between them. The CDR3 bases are TGTGCCAGCAGAGCCTACGGCGCCACGGATACGCAGTATTTT. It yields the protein CASRAYGATDTQYF.

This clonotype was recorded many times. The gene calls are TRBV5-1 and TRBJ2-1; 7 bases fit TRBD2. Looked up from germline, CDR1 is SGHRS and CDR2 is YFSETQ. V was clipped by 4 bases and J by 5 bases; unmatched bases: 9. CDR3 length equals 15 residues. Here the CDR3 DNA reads TGCGCCAGCAGCCAGGCCCCGGCGGGGGACAATGAGCAGTTCTTC. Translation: CASSQAPAGDNEQFF.

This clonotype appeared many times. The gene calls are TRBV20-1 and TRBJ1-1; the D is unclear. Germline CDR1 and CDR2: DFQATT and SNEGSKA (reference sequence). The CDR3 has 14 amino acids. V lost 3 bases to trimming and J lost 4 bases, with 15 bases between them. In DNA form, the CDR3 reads TGCAGTGCTAGTGGCCACGGGTATGTCACTGAAGCTTTCTTT. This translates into CSASGHGYVTEAFF.

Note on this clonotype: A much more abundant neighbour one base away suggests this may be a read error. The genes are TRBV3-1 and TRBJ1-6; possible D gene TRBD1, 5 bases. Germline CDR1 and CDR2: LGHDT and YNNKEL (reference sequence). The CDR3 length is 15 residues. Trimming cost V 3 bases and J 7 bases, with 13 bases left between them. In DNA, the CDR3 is TGTGCCAGCAGCCAGGGACGGACCCAGAATTCACCCCTCCACTTT. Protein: CASSQGRTQNSPLHF.

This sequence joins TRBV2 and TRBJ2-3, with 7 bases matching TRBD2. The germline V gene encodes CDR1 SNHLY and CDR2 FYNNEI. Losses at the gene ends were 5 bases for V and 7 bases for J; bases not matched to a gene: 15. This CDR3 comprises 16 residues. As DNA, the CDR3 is TGTGCCAGCAGTTACTCGGGCGGGAGTGGATCAAATACGCAGTATTTT. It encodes CASSYSGGSGSNTQYF.

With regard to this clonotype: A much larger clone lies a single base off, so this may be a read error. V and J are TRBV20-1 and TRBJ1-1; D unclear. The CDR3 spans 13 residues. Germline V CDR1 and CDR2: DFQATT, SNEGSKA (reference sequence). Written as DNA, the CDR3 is TGCAGTGCTAGTCACAATTTGAACACTGAAGTTTTCTTT. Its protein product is CSASHNLNTEVFF.